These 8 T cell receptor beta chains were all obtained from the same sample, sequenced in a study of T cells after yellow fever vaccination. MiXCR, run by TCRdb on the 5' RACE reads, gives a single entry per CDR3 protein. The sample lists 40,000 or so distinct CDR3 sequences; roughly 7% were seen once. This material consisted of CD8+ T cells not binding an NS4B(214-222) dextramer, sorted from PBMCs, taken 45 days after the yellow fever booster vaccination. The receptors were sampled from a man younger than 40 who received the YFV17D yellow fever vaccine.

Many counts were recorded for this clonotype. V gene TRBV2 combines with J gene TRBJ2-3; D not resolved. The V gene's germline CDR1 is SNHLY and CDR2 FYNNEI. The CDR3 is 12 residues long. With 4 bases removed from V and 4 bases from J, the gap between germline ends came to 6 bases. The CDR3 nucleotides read TGTGCCAGCAGTGGAATCGCAGATACGCAGTATTTT. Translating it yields CASSGIADTQYF. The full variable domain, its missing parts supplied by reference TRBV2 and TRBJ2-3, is EPEVTQTPSHQVTQMGQEVILRCVPISNHLYFYWYRQILGQKVEFLVSFYNNEISEKSEIFDDQFSVERPDGSNFTLKIRSTKLEDSAMYFCASSGIADTQYFGPGTRLTVL.

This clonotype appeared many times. CDR3 protein: CSGPFYEQYF. CDR3 DNA sequence: TGCAGCGGCCCCTTCTACGAGCAGTACTTC. The chain has TRBV29-1 and TRBJ2-7; D is undetermined. The CDR3 extends over 10 amino acids. The V and J ends lost 7 bases and 3 bases respectively, with 7 bases between them. Germline CDR1 and CDR2: SQVTM and ANQGSEA.

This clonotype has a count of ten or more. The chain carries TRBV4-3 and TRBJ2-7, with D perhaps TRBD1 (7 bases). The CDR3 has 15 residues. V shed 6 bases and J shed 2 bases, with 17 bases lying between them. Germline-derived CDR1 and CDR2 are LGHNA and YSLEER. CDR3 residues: CASRLAQGGPYEQYF. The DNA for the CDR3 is TGCGCCAGCAGACTTGCTCAGGGGGGTCCCTACGAGCAGTACTTC.

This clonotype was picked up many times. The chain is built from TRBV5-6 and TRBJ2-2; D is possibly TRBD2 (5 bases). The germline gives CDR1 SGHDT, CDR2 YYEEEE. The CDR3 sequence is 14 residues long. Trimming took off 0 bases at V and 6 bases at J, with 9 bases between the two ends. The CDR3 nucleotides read TGTGCCAGCAGCTTGGTAGAGAGGGCCGGGGAGCTGTTTTTT. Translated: CASSLVERAGELFF.

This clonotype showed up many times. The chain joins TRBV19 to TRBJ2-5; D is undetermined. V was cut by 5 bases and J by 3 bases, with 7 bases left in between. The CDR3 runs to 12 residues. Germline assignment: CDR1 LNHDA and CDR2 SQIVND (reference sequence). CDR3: CASSSDEETQYF. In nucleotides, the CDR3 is TGTGCCAGTAGTTCTGACGAAGAGACCCAGTACTTC.

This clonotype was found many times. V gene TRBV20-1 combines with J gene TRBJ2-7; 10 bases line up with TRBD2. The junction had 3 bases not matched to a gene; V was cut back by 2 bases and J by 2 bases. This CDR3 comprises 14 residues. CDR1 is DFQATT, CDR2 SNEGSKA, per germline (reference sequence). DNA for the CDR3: TGCAGTGCTAGATCCGGACTAGCGGCCTACGAGCAGTACTTC. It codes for CSARSGLAAYEQYF.

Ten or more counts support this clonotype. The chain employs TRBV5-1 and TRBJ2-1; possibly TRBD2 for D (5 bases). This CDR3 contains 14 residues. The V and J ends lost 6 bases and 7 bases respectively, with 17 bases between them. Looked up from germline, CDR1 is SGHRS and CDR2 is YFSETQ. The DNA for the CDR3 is TGCGCCAGCAATTCGTCGGGGAAGTTGAATGAGCAGTTCTTC. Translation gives CASNSSGKLNEQFF. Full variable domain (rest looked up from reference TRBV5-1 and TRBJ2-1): KAGVTQTPRYLIKTRGQQVTLSCSPISGHRSVSWYQQTPGQGLQFLFEYFSETQRNKGNFPGRFSGRQFSNSRSEMNVSTLELGDSALYLCASNSSGKLNEQFFGPGTRLTVL.

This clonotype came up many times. This CDR3 is CASGPQPLGQGNEQYF. The DNA for the CDR3 is TGTGCTAGTGGTCCGCAACCCCTTGGTCAGGGGAACGAGCAGTACTTC. The chain links TRBV12-5 to TRBJ2-7, with a tentative D call TRBD1 (6 bases). CDR3 length: 16 amino acids. The germline V gene has CDR1 LGHNT and CDR2 FRNRAP. V lost 5 bases, J lost 5 bases, and 22 bases lay in between.